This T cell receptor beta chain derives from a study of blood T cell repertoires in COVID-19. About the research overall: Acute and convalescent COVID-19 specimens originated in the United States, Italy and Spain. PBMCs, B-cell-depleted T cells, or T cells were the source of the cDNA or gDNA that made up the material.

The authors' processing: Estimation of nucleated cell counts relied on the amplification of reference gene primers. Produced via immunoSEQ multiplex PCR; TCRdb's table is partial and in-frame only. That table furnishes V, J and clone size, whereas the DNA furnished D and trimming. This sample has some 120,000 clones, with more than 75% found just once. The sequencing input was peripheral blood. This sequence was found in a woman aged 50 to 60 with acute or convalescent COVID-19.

The CDR3 region is CAIAYDVGNEQFF. CDR3 coding DNA: TGTGCCATCGCCTACGATGTCGGCAATGAGCAGTTCTTC. J is TRBJ2-1 and V is TRBV10-3; D not resolved. The CDR3 runs 13 residues. The V end lost 8 bases, the J end lost 6 bases, and 14 bases lay between the germline ends. Germline CDR1 ENHRY, CDR2 SYGVKD.